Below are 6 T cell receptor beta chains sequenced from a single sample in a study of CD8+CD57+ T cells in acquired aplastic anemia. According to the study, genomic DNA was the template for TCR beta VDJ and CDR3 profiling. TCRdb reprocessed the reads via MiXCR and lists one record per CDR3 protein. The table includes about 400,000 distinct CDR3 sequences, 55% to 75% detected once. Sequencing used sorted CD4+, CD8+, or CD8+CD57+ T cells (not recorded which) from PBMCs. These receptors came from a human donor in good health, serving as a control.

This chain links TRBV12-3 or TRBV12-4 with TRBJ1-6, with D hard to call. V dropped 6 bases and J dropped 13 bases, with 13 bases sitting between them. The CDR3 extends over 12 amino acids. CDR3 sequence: CASRLPNAPLHF. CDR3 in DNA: TGTGCCAGCAGGCTCCCAAACGCTCCCCTCCACTTT.

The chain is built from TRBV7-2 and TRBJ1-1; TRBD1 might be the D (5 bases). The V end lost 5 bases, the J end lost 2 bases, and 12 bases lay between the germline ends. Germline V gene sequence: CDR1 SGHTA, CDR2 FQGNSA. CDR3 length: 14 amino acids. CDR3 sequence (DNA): TGTGCCAGCAGCCCATGGCAGGGAAACACTGAAGCTTTCTTT. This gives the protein CASSPWQGNTEAFF.

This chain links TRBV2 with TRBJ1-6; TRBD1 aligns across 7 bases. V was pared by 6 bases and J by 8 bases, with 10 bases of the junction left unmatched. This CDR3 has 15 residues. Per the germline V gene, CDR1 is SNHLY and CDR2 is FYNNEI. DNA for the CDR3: TGTGCCAGCAGGACGCAACAGGGGCCGCATTCACCCCTCCACTTT. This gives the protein CASRTQQGPHSPLHF.

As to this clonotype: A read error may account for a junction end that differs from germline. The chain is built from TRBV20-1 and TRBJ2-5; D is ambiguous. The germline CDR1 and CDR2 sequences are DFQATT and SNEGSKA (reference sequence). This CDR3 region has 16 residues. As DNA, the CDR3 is TGCAGTGCTAGATCTCCGGGCCAGGAGTGTCTTGAGACACAGTACTTC. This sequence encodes CSARSPGQECLETQYF.

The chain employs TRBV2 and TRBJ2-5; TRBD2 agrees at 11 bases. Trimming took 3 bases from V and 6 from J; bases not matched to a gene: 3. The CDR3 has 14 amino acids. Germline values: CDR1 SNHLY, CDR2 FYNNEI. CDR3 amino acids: CASSDSGGAQTQYF. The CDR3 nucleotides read TGTGCCAGCAGTGATAGCGGGGGGGCCCAGACCCAGTACTTC.

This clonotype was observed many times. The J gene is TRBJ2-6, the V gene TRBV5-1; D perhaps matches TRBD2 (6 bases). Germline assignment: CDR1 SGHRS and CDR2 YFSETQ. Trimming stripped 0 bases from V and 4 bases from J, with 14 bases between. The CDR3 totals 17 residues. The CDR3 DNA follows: TGCGCCAGCAGCTTGGATCCGGGGGATTCCGGGGCCAACGTCCTGACTTTC. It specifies CASSLDPGDSGANVLTF.